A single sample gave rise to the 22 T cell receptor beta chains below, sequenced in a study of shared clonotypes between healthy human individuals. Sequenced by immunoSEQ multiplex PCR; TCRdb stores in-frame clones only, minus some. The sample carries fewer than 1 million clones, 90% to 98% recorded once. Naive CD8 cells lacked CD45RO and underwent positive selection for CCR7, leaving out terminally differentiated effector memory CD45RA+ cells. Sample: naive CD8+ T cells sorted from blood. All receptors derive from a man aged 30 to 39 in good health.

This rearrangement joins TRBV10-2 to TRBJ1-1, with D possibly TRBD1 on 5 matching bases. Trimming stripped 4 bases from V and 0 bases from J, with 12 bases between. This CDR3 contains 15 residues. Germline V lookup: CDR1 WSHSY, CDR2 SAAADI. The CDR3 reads CASSVTGLMNTEAFF. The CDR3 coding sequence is TGCGCCAGCAGTGTTACAGGATTGATGAACACTGAAGCTTTCTTT.

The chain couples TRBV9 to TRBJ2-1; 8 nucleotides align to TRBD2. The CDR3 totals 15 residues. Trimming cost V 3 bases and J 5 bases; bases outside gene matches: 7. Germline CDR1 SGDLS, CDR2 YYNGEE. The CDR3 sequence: CASSAGGLENNEQFF. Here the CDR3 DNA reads TGTGCCAGCAGCGCGGGGGGACTAGAAAACAATGAGCAGTTCTTC.

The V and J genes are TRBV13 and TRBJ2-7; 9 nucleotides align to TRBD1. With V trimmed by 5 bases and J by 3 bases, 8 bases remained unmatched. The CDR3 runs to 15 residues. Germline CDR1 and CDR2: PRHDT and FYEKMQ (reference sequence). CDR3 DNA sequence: TGTGCCAGCAGCCCAGCGGGACAGGGATTCTACGAGCAGTACTTC. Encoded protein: CASSPAGQGFYEQYF.

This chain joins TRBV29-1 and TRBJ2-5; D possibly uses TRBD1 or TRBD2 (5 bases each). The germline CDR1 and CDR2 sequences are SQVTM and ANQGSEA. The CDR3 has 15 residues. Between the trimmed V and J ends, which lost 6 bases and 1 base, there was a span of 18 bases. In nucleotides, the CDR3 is TGCAGCGTGGTTGGGGGTACACTAGTCCAAGAGACCCAGTACTTC. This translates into CSVVGGTLVQETQYF.

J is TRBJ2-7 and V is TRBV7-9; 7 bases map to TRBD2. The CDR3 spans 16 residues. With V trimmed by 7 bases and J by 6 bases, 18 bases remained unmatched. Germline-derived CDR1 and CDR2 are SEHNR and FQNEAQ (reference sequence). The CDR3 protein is CASTSRGGDGRFEQYF. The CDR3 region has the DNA TGTGCCAGCACCTCCCGTGGGGGGGATGGTCGTTTCGAGCAGTACTTC.

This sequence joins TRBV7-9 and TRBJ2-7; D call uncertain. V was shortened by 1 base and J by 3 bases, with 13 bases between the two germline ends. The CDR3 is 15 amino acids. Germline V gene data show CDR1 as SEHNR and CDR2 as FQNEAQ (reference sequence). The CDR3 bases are TGTGCCAGCAGCTTAGGTTCTGGACCCTACTACGAGCAGTACTTC. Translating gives CASSLGSGPYYEQYF.

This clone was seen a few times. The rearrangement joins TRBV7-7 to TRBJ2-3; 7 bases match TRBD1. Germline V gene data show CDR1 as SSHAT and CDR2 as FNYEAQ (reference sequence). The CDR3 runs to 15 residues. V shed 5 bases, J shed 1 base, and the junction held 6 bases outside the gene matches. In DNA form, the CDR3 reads TGTGCCAGCAGCCCGAGGACAGGCGGCACAGATACGCAGTATTTT. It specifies CASSPRTGGTDTQYF. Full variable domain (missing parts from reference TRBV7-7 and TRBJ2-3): GAGVSQSPRYKVTKRGQDVTLRCDPISSHATLYWYQQALGQGPEFLTYFNYEAQPDKSGLPSDRFSAERPEGSISTLTIQRTEQRDSAMYRCASSPRTGGTDTQYFGPGTRLTVL.

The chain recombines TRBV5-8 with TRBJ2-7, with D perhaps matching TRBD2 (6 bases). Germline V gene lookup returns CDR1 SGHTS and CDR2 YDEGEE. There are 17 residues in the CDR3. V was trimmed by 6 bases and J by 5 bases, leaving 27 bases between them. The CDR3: CASTGSRTGRPKDEQYF. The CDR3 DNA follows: TGTGCCAGCACCGGGAGTAGGACGGGACGACCTAAGGACGAGCAGTACTTC.

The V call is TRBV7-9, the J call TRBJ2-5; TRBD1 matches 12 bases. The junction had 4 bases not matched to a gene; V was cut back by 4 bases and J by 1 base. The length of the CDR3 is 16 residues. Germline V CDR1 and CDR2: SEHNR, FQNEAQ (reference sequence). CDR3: CASSYGTGGLQETQYF. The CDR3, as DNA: TGTGCCAGCAGCTATGGGACAGGGGGCCTCCAAGAGACCCAGTACTTC.

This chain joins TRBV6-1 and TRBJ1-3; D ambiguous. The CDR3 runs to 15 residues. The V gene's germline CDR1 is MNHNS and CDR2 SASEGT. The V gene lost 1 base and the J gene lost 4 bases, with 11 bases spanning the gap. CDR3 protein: CASSEVPEEGNTIYF. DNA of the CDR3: TGTGCCAGCAGTGAAGTACCAGAAGAAGGAAACACCATATATTTT.

The CDR3 nucleotides are TGTGCCGGGGGGGGCCGTGGCTACACCTTC. As protein: CAGGGRGYTF. J is TRBJ1-2 and V is TRBV30; TRBD1 is a possible D gene (6 bases). The CDR3 is made up of 10 amino acids. Germline-derived CDR1 and CDR2 are GTSNPN and SVGIG (reference sequence). Between the trimmed V and J ends, which lost 8 bases and 7 bases, there was a span of 11 bases. Full variable domain (missing parts from reference TRBV30 and TRBJ1-2): SQTIHQWPATLVQPVGSPLSLECTVEGTSNPNLYWYRQAAGRGLQLLFYSVGIGQISSEVPQNLSASRPQDRQFILSSKKLLLSDSGFYLCAGGGRGYTFGSGTRLTVV.

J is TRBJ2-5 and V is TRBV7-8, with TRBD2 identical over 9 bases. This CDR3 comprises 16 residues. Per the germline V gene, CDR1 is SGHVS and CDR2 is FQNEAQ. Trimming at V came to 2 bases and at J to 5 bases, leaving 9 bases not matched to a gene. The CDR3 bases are TGTGCCAGCAGCTTAAGGGAACCGGCGGGAGGGGAGACCCAGTACTTC. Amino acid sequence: CASSLREPAGGETQYF.

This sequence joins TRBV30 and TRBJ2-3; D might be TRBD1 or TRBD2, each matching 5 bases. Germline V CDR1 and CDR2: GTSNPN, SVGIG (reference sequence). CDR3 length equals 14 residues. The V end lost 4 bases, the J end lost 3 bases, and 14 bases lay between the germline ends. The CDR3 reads CAWTRQWGTDTQYF. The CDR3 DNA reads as TGTGCCTGGACCCGACAATGGGGGACAGATACGCAGTATTTT. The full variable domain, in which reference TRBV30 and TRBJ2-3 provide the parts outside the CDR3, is SQTIHQWPATLVQPVGSPLSLECTVEGTSNPNLYWYRQAAGRGLQLLFYSVGIGQISSEVPQNLSASRPQDRQFILSSKKLLLSDSGFYLCAWTRQWGTDTQYFGPGTRLTVL.

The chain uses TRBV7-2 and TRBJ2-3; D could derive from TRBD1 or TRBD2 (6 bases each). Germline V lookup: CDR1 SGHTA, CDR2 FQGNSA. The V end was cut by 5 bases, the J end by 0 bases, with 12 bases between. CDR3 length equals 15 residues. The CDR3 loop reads CASSARGRSTDTQYF. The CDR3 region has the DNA TGTGCCAGCAGCGCACGGGGGCGGAGCACAGATACGCAGTATTTT.

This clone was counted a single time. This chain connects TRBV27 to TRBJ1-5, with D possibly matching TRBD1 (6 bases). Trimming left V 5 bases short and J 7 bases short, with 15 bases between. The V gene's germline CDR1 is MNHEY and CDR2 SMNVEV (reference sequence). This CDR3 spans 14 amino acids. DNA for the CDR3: TGTGCCAGCAGTGAACAGGGTTTTGGGCAGCCCCAGCATTTT. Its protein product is CASSEQGFGQPQHF.

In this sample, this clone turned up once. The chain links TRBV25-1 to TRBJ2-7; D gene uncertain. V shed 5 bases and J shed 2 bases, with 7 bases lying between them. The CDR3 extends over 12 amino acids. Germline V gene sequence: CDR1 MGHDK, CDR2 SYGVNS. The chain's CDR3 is CASSNYAYEQYF. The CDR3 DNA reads TGTGCCAGCAGTAACTACGCCTACGAGCAGTACTTC.

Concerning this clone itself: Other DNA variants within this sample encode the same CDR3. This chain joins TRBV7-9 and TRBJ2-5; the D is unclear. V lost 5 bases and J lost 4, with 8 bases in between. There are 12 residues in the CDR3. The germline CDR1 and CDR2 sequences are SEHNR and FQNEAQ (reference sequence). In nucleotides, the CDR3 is TGTGCCAGCAGCCGCCCTCGAGAGACCCAGTACTTC. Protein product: CASSRPRETQYF.

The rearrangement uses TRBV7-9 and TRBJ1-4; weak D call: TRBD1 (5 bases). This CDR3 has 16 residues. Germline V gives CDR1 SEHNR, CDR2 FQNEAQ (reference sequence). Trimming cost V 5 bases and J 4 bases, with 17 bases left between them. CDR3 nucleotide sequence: TGTGCCAGCAGCCAGCACGGGGCTTCTGGTAATGAAAAACTGTTTTTT. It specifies CASSQHGASGNEKLFF.

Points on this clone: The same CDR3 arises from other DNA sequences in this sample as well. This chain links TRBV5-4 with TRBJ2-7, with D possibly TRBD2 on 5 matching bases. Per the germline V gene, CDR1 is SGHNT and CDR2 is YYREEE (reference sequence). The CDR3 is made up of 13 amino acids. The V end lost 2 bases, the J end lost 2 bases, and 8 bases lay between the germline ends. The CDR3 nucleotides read TGTGCCAGCAGCTTCGGAGGTACCTACGAGCAGTACTTC. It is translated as CASSFGGTYEQYF.

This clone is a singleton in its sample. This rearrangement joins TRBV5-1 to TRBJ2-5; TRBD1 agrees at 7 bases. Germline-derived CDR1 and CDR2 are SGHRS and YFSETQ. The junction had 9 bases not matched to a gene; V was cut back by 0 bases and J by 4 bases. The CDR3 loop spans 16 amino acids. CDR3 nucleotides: TGCGCCAGCAGCTTGGCCGGCCAGGGGGTAGGAGAGACCCAGTACTTC. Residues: CASSLAGQGVGETQYF.

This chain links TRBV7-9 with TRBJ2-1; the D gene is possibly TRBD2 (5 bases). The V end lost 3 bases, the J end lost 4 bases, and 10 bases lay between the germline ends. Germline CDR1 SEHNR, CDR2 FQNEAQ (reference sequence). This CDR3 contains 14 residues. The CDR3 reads CASSFAAGYNEQFF. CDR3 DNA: TGTGCCAGCAGCTTTGCGGCGGGTTACAATGAGCAGTTCTTC. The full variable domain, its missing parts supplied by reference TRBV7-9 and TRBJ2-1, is DTGVSQNPRHKITKRGQNVTFRCDPISEHNRLYWYRQTLGQGPEFLTYFQNEAQLEKSRLLSDRFSAERPKGSFSTLEIQRTEQGDSAMYLCASSFAAGYNEQFFGPGTRLTVL.

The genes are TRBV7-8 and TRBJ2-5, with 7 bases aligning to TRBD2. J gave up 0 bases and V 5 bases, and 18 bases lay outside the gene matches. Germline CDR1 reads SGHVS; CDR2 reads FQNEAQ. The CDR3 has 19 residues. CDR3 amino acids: CASSPRNGGRLKNQETQYF. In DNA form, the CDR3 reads TGTGCCAGCAGCCCCCGTAATGGCGGGAGACTTAAGAACCAAGAGACCCAGTACTTC.